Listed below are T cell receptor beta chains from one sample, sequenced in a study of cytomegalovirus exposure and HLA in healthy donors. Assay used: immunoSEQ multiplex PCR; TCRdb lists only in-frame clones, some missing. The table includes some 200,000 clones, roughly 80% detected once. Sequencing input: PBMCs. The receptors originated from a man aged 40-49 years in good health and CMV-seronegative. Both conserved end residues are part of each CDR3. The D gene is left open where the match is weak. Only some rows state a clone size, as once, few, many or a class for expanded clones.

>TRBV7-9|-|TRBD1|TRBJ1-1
TGTGCCAGCATCAAAGAGGGGGCCGGAAACACTGAAGCTTTCTTT
CASIKEGAGNTEAFF
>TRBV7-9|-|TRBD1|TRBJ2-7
TGTGCCAGCAGCCCCCCCGGACAGGGGGCCTACGAGCAGTACTTC
CASSPPGQGAYEQYF
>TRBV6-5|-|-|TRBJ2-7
TGTGCCAGCAGCGGAGGGTCCCTATACGAGCAGTACTTC
CASSGGSLYEQYF
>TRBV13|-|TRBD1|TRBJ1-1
TGTGCCAGCAGCCATAGGACAGGGGGCAGGGTTGACACTGAAGCTTTCTTT
CASSHRTGGRVDTEAFF
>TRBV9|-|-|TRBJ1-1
TGTGCCAGCAGCGGGGGGGGAGTGAACACTGAAGCTTTCTTT
CASSGGGVNTEAFF
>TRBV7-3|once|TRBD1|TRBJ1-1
TGTGCCAGCAGCCCCAATACAGGGGCGTCCACTGAAGCTTTCTTT
CASSPNTGASTEAFF
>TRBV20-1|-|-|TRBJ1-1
TGCAGTGCTAGATTAATGAGAGAAGCTTTCTTT
CSARLMREAFF
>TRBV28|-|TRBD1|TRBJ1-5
TGTGCCAGCAGGAAACAGGGGCGGCAGCCCCAGCATTTT
CASRKQGRQPQHF
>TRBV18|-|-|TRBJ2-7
TGTGCCAGCTCACCAGTAGCGGAGGTCTACGAGCAGTACTTC
CASSPVAEVYEQYF
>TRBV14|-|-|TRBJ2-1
TGTGCCAGCAGCCTCGGAGGGGTTAATGAGCAGTTCTTC
CASSLGGVNEQFF
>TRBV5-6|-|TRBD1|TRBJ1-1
TGTGCCAGCAGCTTTGGGACAGCGAACACTGAAGCTTTCTTT
CASSFGTANTEAFF
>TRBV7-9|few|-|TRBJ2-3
TGTGCCAGCAGCTTAGGTGGGAGAACAGATACGCAGTATTTT
CASSLGGRTDTQYF
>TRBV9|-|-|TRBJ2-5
TGTGCCAGCAGCGTAGACCCGGAGAAGACCCAGTACTTC
CASSVDPEKTQYF
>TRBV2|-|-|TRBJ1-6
TGTGCCAGCAGTGAAGGGATTGGAGTCAGCTCCTATAATTCACCCCTCCACTTT
CASSEGIGVSSYNSPLHF
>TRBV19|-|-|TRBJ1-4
TGTGCCAGTAGTCCAGGGACAAGCGTTGAAAAACTGTTTTTT
CASSPGTSVEKLFF
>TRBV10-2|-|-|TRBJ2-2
TGCGCCAGCAGAGTAAGGGGCTTGAACACCGGGGAGCTGTTTTTT
CASRVRGLNTGELFF
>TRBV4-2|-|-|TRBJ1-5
TGTGCCAGCAGCCAAGATTTATGGGCAGACAGCCCTTTGGATCAGCCCCAGCATTTT
CASSQDLWADSPLDQPQHF
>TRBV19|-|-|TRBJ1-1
TGTGCCAGTAGCACCCCGAGGGAAGGGACTGAAGCTTTCTTT
CASSTPREGTEAFF
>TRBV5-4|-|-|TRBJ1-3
TGTGCCAGCAGCAACGGGACTGTTGGAAACACCATATATTTT
CASSNGTVGNTIYF
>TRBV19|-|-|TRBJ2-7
TGTGCCAGTAGTCCACCATACAGGGTTAGAGATACCTACGAGCAGTACTTC
CASSPPYRVRDTYEQYF
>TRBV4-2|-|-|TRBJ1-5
TGTGCCAGCAGCCAAGCTCGCGGGGGTGATCAGCCCCAGCATTTT
CASSQARGGDQPQHF
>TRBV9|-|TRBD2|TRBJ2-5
TGTGCCAGCAGCGAATTAGCGGGGGCCCAAGAGACCCAGTACTTC
CASSELAGAQETQYF
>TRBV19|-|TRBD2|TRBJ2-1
TGTGCCAGTGGCCTTCCGGGACTAGCGGGAGGCAATGAGCAGTTCTTC
CASGLPGLAGGNEQFF
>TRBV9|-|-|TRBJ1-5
TGTGCCAGCAGCGTAGGGCCTTTTAATCAGCCCCAGCATTTT
CASSVGPFNQPQHF
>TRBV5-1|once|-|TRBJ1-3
TGCGCCAGCAGCTTGAACAGACCCTCTGGAAACACCATATATTTT
CASSLNRPSGNTIYF
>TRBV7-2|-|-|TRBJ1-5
TGTGCCAGCAGCCAATACCGGGGGTTCAATCAGCCCCAGCATTTT
CASSQYRGFNQPQHF
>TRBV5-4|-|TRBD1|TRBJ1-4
TGTGCCAGCAGCCTACAGGGGGCGCAAGAAAAACTGTTTTTT
CASSLQGAQEKLFF
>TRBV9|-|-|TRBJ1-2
TGTGCCAGCAGCGCCTCTAACTATGGCTACACCTTC
CASSASNYGYTF
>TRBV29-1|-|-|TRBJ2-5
TGCAGCGTTGAAGACGCCCGGGGGGCTCCTGTGGAGACCCAGTACTTC
CSVEDARGAPVETQYF
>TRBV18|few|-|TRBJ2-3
TGTGCCAGCTCACCACTGGGCGGGAGCACAGATACGCAGTATTTT
CASSPLGGSTDTQYF
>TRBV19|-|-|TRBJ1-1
TGTGCCAGTAGTATAGACCACACGACTGAAGCTTTCTTT
CASSIDHTTEAFF
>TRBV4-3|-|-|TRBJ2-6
TGCGCCAGCAGCCAAGGGGCGGGAACTGGGGCCAACGTCCTGACTTTC
CASSQGAGTGANVLTF
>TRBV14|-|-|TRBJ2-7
TGTGCCAGCAGCCAAGGACTCCCAAACGAGCAGTACTTC
CASSQGLPNEQYF
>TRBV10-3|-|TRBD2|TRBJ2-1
TGTGCCATCAGTGAGTCACTAGCGGGAGATGAGCAGTTCTTC
CAISESLAGDEQFF
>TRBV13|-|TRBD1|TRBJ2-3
TGTGCCAGCAGCAACCGGGACAGGGACATCACAGATACGCAGTATTTT
CASSNRDRDITDTQYF
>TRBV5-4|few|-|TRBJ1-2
TGTGCCAGCAGCGACGGACAGCGTAACTATGGCTACACCTTC
CASSDGQRNYGYTF